The 22 T cell receptor beta chains below come from one sample, sequenced in a study of cytomegalovirus exposure and HLA in healthy donors. 13 Jbeta primers and 60 Vbeta primers were used for the PCR. Profiling relied on immunoSEQ multiplex PCR, and the TCRdb table lists in-frame clones only, not all of them. The table shows about 190,000 clones, with under 80% occurring only once. Specimen: PBMCs. These receptors came from a man aged 25-45 years in good health and CMV-seropositive.

The V gene is TRBV2, the J gene TRBJ2-7; 7 bases are shared with TRBD1. This CDR3 region has 14 residues. In germline, CDR1 is SNHLY, CDR2 FYNNEI. Losses at the gene ends were 7 bases for V and 0 bases for J; bases not matched to a gene: 6. Written as DNA, the CDR3 is TGTGCCAGCATTCCGGGACAGACCTCCTACGAGCAGTACTTC. Protein product: CASIPGQTSYEQYF.

This rearrangement joins TRBV7-2 to TRBJ1-1; D perhaps matches TRBD1 (6 bases). V gave up 4 bases and J gave up 1 base, with 22 bases separating them. This CDR3 has 18 residues. Germline CDR1 and CDR2: SGHTA and FQGNSA. As DNA, the CDR3 is TGTGCCAGCAGCTCAACGGGGTTGGGGGGGGGCGGGAACACTGAAGCTTTCTTT. It specifies CASSSTGLGGGGNTEAFF.

V is TRBV5-4 and J is TRBJ2-1; the D gene is possibly TRBD2 (6 bases). CDR3 length equals 15 residues. V gave up 0 bases and J gave up 4 bases, with 11 bases separating them. Germline V gives CDR1 SGHNT, CDR2 YYREEE (reference sequence). The CDR3 is CASSLGAGRYNEQFF. The CDR3 DNA is TGTGCCAGCAGCTTGGGTGCGGGAAGATACAATGAGCAGTTCTTC.

This clone was picked up a small number of times. V and J are TRBV9 and TRBJ1-5; 9 nucleotides line up with TRBD1. This CDR3 has 17 residues. The V and J ends lost 0 bases and 10 bases, in that order; junction bases with no gene match: 14. Germline V gene sequence: CDR1 SGDLS, CDR2 YYNGEE. The CDR3 region has the DNA TGTGCCAGCAGCGTAGAGTCGGACAGGGGAGACGATAAACCCCAGCATTTT. Translation: CASSVESDRGDDKPQHF.

On this clone itself: At one of its ends the junction is not consistent with the germline gene, which may arise from a read error. CDR3 amino acids: CASSLGPAGGTGELFF. CDR3 DNA sequence: TGTGCTAGCAGCTTAGGGCCAGCGGGAGGGACCGGGGAGCTGTTTTTT. V is TRBV7-7 and J is TRBJ2-2, with 10 bases that match TRBD2. CDR3 size: 16 residues. In germline, CDR1 is SSHAT, CDR2 FNYEAQ (reference sequence).

This chain joins TRBV5-1 and TRBJ2-5; D possibly corresponds to TRBD1 (6 bases). With 1 base removed from V and 1 base from J, the gap between germline ends came to 14 bases. The CDR3 is 16 amino acids. The V gene's germline CDR1 is SGHRS and CDR2 YFSETQ. The DNA of the CDR3 is TGCGCCAGCAGCTTGCGAGGAGGACAGATCCAAGAGACCCAGTACTTC. It codes for CASSLRGGQIQETQYF.

The chain is built from TRBV28 and TRBJ2-7; D is undetermined. The CDR3 spans 12 residues. V lost 10 bases, J lost 1 base, and 11 bases lay in between. CDR1 is MDHEN, CDR2 SYDVKM, per germline. CDR3 nucleotide sequence: TGTGCCACCGCGAGCACTTCCTACGAGCAGTACTTC. It encodes CATASTSYEQYF.

This clone was counted only a few times. CDR3 coding DNA: TGTGCCAGCAGCTTAGATCCGGCAGGCCTTAATCAGCCCCAGCATTTT. It translates to CASSLDPAGLNQPQHF. This rearrangement joins TRBV11-2 to TRBJ1-5; D is unclear. This CDR3 contains 16 residues. Germline assignment: CDR1 SGHAT and CDR2 FQNNGV. V gave up 0 bases and J gave up 4 bases, with 13 bases separating them. The variable domain in full, completed from reference TRBV11-2 and TRBJ1-5, reads EAGVAQSPRYKIIEKRQSVAFWCNPISGHATLYWYQQILGQGPKLLIQFQNNGVVDDSQLPKDRFSAERLKGVDSTLKIQPAKLEDSAVYLCASSLDPAGLNQPQHFGDGTRLSIL.

This clone appeared a few times. This chain links TRBV6-5 with TRBJ2-5; D is perhaps TRBD2 (5 bases). The V gene lost 0 bases and the J gene lost 5 bases, with 16 bases spanning the gap. The length of the CDR3 is 16 residues. Germline loops: CDR1 MNHEY, CDR2 SVGAGI. The CDR3 DNA is TGTGCCAGCAGTTACTCAGGCACTAGGCGAGTGGAGACCCAGTACTTC. It yields the protein CASSYSGTRRVETQYF.

This chain joins TRBV6-6 and TRBJ2-4, with 9 bases aligning to TRBD1. The CDR3 spans 15 residues. CDR1 and CDR2 from the germline V gene are MNHNY and SVGAGI (reference sequence). After removal of 0 bases from V and 6 bases from J, the junction contained 3 bases not matched to a gene. CDR3 protein: CASSYSGQGVNIQYF. The CDR3 DNA is TGTGCCAGCAGTTACTCGGGACAGGGTGTAAACATTCAGTACTTC.

The J gene is TRBJ2-3, the V gene TRBV28; D might be TRBD2 (6 bases). The CDR3 is made up of 15 amino acids. CDR1 is MDHEN and CDR2 is SYDVKM in the germline V gene. V dropped 1 base and J dropped 3 bases, with 11 bases sitting between them. CDR3 protein: CASSLYAGRTDTQYF. CDR3 in DNA: TGTGCCAGCAGTTTATATGCAGGGAGGACAGATACGCAGTATTTT.

The rearrangement joins TRBV30 to TRBJ1-1; 7 bases are a match to TRBD1. CDR1 is GTSNPN, CDR2 SVGIG, per germline (reference sequence). The CDR3 consists of 12 residues. V was clipped by 2 bases and J by 6 bases; unmatched bases: 3. CDR3 loop: CAWSPGTAEAFF. In nucleotides, the CDR3 is TGTGCCTGGAGTCCCGGGACAGCTGAAGCTTTCTTT.

Points on this clone: The junction shows a germline mismatch at one end, possibly a read error. The chain employs TRBV7-7 and TRBJ1-4, with D hard to call. CDR1 and CDR2 from the germline V gene are SSHAT and FNYEAQ (reference sequence). The CDR3 has 14 residues. The CDR3 spells CASSLTSLSEKLFF. As DNA, the CDR3 is TGTGCTAGCAGCTTAACCAGTTTAAGTGAAAAACTGTTTTTT. The variable domain in full, with the rest retrieved from reference TRBV7-7 and TRBJ1-4, is GAGVSQSPRYKVTKRGQDVTLRCDPISSHATLYWYQQALGQGPEFLTYFNYEAQPDKSGLPSDRFSAERPEGSISTLTIQRTEQRDSAMYRCASSLTSLSEKLFFGSGTQLSVL.

The chain has TRBV11-2 and TRBJ2-2; 7 bases fit TRBD2. Germline V gene lookup returns CDR1 SGHAT and CDR2 FQNNGV. J gave up 0 bases and V 3 bases, and 7 bases lay outside the gene matches. The CDR3 runs 17 residues. CDR3: CASSLGGRDSNTGELFF. The CDR3 DNA reads as TGTGCCAGCAGCTTGGGGGGGAGGGACTCGAACACCGGGGAGCTGTTTTTT.

The CDR3 DNA reads TGCGCCAGCAGCTTAACACAGGGAATTTGGCCCCAGCATTTT. It specifies CASSLTQGIWPQHF. The rearrangement links TRBV5-1 to TRBJ1-5; a weak D match, TRBD1 (6 bases). V lost 2 bases and J lost 9, with 15 bases in between. The CDR3 is 14 amino acids. Germline CDR1 reads SGHRS; CDR2 reads YFSETQ.

This chain connects TRBV11-2 to TRBJ1-1, with D unclear. The CDR3 sequence is 16 residues long. The germline V gene has CDR1 SGHAT and CDR2 FQNNGV. Trimming took 0 bases from V and 0 from J, leaving 11 bases between them. The CDR3 loop is CASSLELYRVNTEAFF. The DNA of the CDR3 is TGTGCCAGCAGCTTAGAATTATATAGAGTGAACACTGAAGCTTTCTTT.

V and J are TRBV2 and TRBJ1-2, with TRBD1 as a possible D gene (5 bases). This CDR3 contains 14 residues. Germline values: CDR1 SNHLY, CDR2 FYNNEI. Between the trimmed V and J ends, which lost 5 bases and 10 bases, there was a span of 20 bases. In DNA, the CDR3 is TGTGCCAGCAGTCCGGGAGGGACGGCGCCCCACTACACCTTC. This translates into CASSPGGTAPHYTF.

For this clone: The same CDR3 can be traced to other DNA sequences in this sample. The CDR3 DNA reads TGTGCCAGCAGCTTAGGGACTAGCGGATACAATGAGCAGTTCTTC. This sequence encodes CASSLGTSGYNEQFF. The chain joins TRBV7-3 to TRBJ2-1; 11 positions match TRBD2. CDR3 length: 15 residues. Unmatched junction bases numbered 1, after V lost 2 bases and J lost 4 bases. The germline V gene encodes CDR1 SGHTA and CDR2 FQGTGA.

The chain links TRBV28 to TRBJ1-3; 9 bases match TRBD1. CDR1 is MDHEN, CDR2 SYDVKM, per germline. The CDR3 spans 17 residues. The V segment lost 3 bases and the J segment 4 bases; nucleotides outside the gene matches: 10. The CDR3 loop is CASSFLLQGARGNTIYF. The CDR3 DNA follows: TGTGCCAGCAGTTTCCTACTACAGGGGGCGAGGGGAAACACCATATATTTT.

The chain joins TRBV6-1 to TRBJ1-2; perhaps TRBD1 as D (6 bases). The CDR3 totals 15 residues. Trimming took 4 bases from V and 4 from J, leaving 16 bases between them. The V gene's germline CDR1 is MNHNS and CDR2 SASEGT. The CDR3, as DNA: TGTGCCAGCAGTGGAGCCAGGGGATGGTCCTATGGCTACACCTTC. It translates to CASSGARGWSYGYTF.

The chain employs TRBV7-9 and TRBJ2-7, with TRBD2 identical over 13 bases. The CDR3 runs to 16 residues. The germline CDR1 and CDR2 sequences are SEHNR and FQNEAQ (reference sequence). V was clipped by 3 bases and J by 9 bases; unmatched bases: 11. The CDR3 loop reads CASSLGLAGTGSGQYF. For the CDR3, the DNA is TGTGCCAGCAGCTTGGGACTAGCGGGGACCGGGTCGGGGCAGTACTTC.

This sequence joins TRBV18 and TRBJ2-1; maybe TRBD2 (5 bases). CDR1 and CDR2 from the germline V gene are KGHSH and LQKENI. Trimming cost V 5 bases and J 1 base, with 12 bases left between them. The CDR3 length is 15 residues. The CDR3 loop is CASSYGIPSYNEQFF. The CDR3 region has the DNA TGTGCCAGCTCATACGGGATTCCTTCCTACAATGAGCAGTTCTTC.